A selection of T cell receptor beta chains follows, all from one sample in a study of T cells in tuberculosis. Sequencing used immunoSEQ multiplex PCR; TCRdb keeps in-frame clones, though not all of them. Of 60,000 or so clones in the sample, 65% to 90% were seen once. The sequenced sample was CD1b-GMM tetramer-negative cells sorted from PBMCs. The receptors were gathered from an adult woman with latent tuberculosis. Both conserved end residues are part of each CDR3. Fields, in order: J gene, V gene, clone size, D gene, CDR3 DNA, CDR3 protein. The D gene is left open where the match is weak. Clone size is given for some rows only: seen once, a few or many times, or a class if the clone is expanded.

j_gene: TRBJ2-4
v_gene: TRBV29-1
abundance: -
d_gene: TRBD1
CDR3nt: TGCAGCGTTAAAGGGCAGGGGGCTGACATTCAGTACTTC
CDR3aa: CSVKGQGADIQYF

j_gene: TRBJ1-1
v_gene: TRBV27
abundance: -
d_gene: -
CDR3nt: TGTGCCAGCACTTTAGACAGGACGAACACTGAAGCTTTCTTT
CDR3aa: CASTLDRTNTEAFF

j_gene: TRBJ2-7
v_gene: TRBV7-2
abundance: -
d_gene: TRBD2
CDR3nt: TGTGCCAGCAGCCGGGGGGGGCTGGATTACGAGCAGTACTTC
CDR3aa: CASSRGGLDYEQYF

j_gene: TRBJ2-3
v_gene: TRBV15
abundance: -
d_gene: -
CDR3nt: TGTGCCACTACAAGGGGCGGGATGGGCACAGATACGCAGTATTTT
CDR3aa: CATTRGGMGTDTQYF

j_gene: TRBJ2-7
v_gene: TRBV14
abundance: -
d_gene: -
CDR3nt: TGTGCCAGCAGCCAAGCGCAGGGGTACGAGCAGTACTTC
CDR3aa: CASSQAQGYEQYF

j_gene: TRBJ2-3
v_gene: TRBV5-8
abundance: -
d_gene: TRBD1
CDR3nt: TGTGCCAGCAGCTTGGGCCAGGGGGGCACAGATACGCAGTATTTT
CDR3aa: CASSLGQGGTDTQYF

j_gene: TRBJ2-3
v_gene: TRBV7-9
abundance: -
d_gene: -
CDR3nt: TGTGCCAGCAGCTGGGGAGGTACTAGCACAGATACGCAGTATTTT
CDR3aa: CASSWGGTSTDTQYF

j_gene: TRBJ2-5
v_gene: TRBV11-2
abundance: once
d_gene: -
CDR3nt: TGTGCCAGCAGCTTAGAGCGGGGTGAGCAGTACTTC
CDR3aa: CASSLERGEQYF

j_gene: TRBJ1-1
v_gene: TRBV14
abundance: -
d_gene: -
CDR3nt: TGTGCCAGCAGTCATACGGGGAGAGAAGCTTTCTTT
CDR3aa: CASSHTGREAFF

j_gene: TRBJ2-2
v_gene: TRBV9
abundance: once
d_gene: TRBD1
CDR3nt: TGTGCCAGCAGCGTAGGCTGGCAGGGGGCAAGCGGGGAGCTGTTTTTT
CDR3aa: CASSVGWQGASGELFF

j_gene: TRBJ1-3
v_gene: TRBV29-1
abundance: -
d_gene: -
CDR3nt: TGCAGCGCCCCCGCACTATCTGGAAACACCATATATTTT
CDR3aa: CSAPALSGNTIYF

j_gene: TRBJ2-7
v_gene: TRBV27
abundance: -
d_gene: TRBD2
CDR3nt: TGTGCCAGCAGTCATCGCGGGGGGAGCTCCTACGAGCAGTACTTC
CDR3aa: CASSHRGGSSYEQYF

j_gene: TRBJ2-5
v_gene: TRBV10-2
abundance: -
d_gene: TRBD1
CDR3nt: TGCGCCAGCAGTGAAAGGACAGGGGAATTTGGGACCCAGTACTTC
CDR3aa: CASSERTGEFGTQYF

j_gene: TRBJ1-1
v_gene: TRBV11-3
abundance: -
d_gene: -
CDR3nt: TGTGCCAGCAGCTTAGATCAGGGCACTGAAGCTTTCTTT
CDR3aa: CASSLDQGTEAFF

j_gene: TRBJ2-7
v_gene: TRBV5-5
abundance: medium-sized
d_gene: -
CDR3nt: TGTGCCAGCAGCTTGGCCAGGGGCCGGTACGAGCAGTACTTC
CDR3aa: CASSLARGRYEQYF